This note documents a single T cell receptor beta chain sequence. The antigen is undetermined. J was trimmed by 3 bases and V by 3 bases; bases with no gene match: 18. Germline V CDR1 and CDR2: SGHDT, YYEEEE. This CDR3 comprises 19 residues. This sample is drawn from a study of cytomegalovirus exposure and HLA in healthy donors. Regarding the study as a whole: A cluster of highly shared sequence variants was likely a sequencing artifact. Among CMV-associated TCR beta chains, most appeared HLA-restricted in a later analysis.

PCR used 60 Vbeta primers and 13 Jbeta primers. In the study's own analysis: Later, roughly 77 million unique TCR beta chains were counted in an analysis, and 8.5 million to 13 million of them were shared. Only in-frame clones appear in the TCRdb table, and some are missing; sequencing was by immunoSEQ multiplex PCR. That table is the source of V, J and clone size, and D and trimming were worked out from the DNA. Found here are about 160,000 clones, roughly 80% of them singletons; the top ten hold less than 5%. The chain joins TRBV5-6 to TRBJ2-7; 10 positions match TRBD1. This receptor was obtained from a male donor in good health and CMV-seronegative. The specimen was PBMCs. The CDR3 region has the DNA TGTGCCAGCAGCTCAAAGTTACCATCCCGACAGGGGGCTAGCTACGAGCAGTACTTC. It codes for CASSSKLPSRQGASYEQYF.